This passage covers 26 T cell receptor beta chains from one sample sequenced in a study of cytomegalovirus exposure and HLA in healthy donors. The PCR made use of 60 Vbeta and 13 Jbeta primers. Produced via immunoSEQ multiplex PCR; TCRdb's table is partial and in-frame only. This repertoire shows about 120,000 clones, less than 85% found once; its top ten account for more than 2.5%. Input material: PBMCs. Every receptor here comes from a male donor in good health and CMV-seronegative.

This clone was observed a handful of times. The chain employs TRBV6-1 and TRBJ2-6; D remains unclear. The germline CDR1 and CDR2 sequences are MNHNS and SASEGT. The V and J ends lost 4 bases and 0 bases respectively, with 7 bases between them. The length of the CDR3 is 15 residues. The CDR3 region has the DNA TGTGCCAGCAGTGGCCCAGTCTCTGGGGCCAACGTCCTGACTTTC. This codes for CASSGPVSGANVLTF.

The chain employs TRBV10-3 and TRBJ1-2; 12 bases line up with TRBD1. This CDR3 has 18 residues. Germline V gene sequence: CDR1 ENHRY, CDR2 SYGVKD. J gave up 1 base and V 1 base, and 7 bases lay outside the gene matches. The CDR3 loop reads CAISEWDRGPPLNYGYTF. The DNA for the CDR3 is TGTGCCATCAGTGAGTGGGACAGGGGGCCCCCCCTTAACTATGGCTACACCTTC.

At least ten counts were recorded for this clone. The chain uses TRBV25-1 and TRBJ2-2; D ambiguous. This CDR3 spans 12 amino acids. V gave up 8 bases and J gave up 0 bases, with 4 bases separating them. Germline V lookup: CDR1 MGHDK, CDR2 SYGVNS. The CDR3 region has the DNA TGTGCCAGCGGAGCGAACACCGGGGAGCTGTTTTTT. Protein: CASGANTGELFF.

This CDR3 reads CASSLGQGRAAEAFF. The CDR3 coding sequence is TGTGCCAGCAGCTTGGGACAGGGGAGGGCGGCTGAAGCTTTCTTT. The chain couples TRBV5-6 to TRBJ1-1; 8 nucleotides align to TRBD1. Trimming removed 0 bases from V and 6 bases from J; junction bases left unmatched: 7. Looked up from germline, CDR1 is SGHDT and CDR2 is YYEEEE. The CDR3 sequence is 15 residues long.

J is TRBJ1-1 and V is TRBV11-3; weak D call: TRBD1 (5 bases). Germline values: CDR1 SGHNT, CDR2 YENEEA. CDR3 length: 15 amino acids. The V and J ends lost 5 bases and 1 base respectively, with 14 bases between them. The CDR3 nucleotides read TGTGCCAGCAGCCGAGGTGGGGCAGGGAACACTGAAGCTTTCTTT. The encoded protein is CASSRGGAGNTEAFF. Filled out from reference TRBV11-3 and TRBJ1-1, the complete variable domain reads EAGVVQSPRYKIIEKKQPVAFWCNPISGHNTLYWYLQNLGQGPELLIRYENEEAVDDSQLPKDRFSAERLKGVDSTLKIQPAELGDSAVYLCASSRGGAGNTEAFFGQGTRLTVV.

CDR3 DNA: TGTGCCTGGAGTGTGAGCGGGAGTGGAAACATTCAGTACTTC. Protein product: CAWSVSGSGNIQYF. The V and J genes are TRBV30 and TRBJ2-4, with TRBD2 matching 8 bases. J was trimmed by 6 bases and V by 0 bases; bases with no gene match: 4. The CDR3 sequence is 14 residues long. Germline V gene lookup returns CDR1 GTSNPN and CDR2 SVGIG (reference sequence). The entire variable domain, with the rest obtained from reference TRBV30 and TRBJ2-4, is as follows: SQTIHQWPATLVQPVGSPLSLECTVEGTSNPNLYWYRQAAGRGLQLLFYSVGIGQISSEVPQNLSASRPQDRQFILSSKKLLLSDSGFYLCAWSVSGSGNIQYFGAGTRLSVL.

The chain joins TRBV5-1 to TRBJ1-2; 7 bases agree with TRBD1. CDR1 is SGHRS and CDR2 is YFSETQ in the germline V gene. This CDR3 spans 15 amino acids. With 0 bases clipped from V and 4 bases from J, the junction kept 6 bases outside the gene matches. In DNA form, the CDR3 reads TGCGCCAGCAGCTTGGACAGGGGAAGGGCCTATGGCTACACCTTC. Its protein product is CASSLDRGRAYGYTF.

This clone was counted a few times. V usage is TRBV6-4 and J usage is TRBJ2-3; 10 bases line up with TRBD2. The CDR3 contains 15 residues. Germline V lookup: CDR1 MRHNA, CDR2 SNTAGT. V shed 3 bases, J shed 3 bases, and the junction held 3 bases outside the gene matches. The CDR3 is CASSELAGATDTQYF. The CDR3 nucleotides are TGTGCCAGCAGTGAGCTAGCGGGAGCAACAGATACGCAGTATTTT.

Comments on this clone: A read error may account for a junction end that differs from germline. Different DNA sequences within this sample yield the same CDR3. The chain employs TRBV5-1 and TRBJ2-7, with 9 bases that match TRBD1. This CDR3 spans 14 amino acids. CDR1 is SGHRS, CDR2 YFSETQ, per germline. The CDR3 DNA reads TGCGCCAGTAGCTTGGGGGACAGGGTAGAAGAGCAGTACTTC. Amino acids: CASSLGDRVEEQYF.

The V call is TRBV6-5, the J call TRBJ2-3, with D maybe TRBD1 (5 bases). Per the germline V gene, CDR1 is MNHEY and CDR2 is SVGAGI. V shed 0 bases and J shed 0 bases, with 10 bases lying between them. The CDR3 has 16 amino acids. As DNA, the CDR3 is TGTGCCAGCAGTTACTCGGGGCTTCTTAGCACAGATACGCAGTATTTT. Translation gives CASSYSGLLSTDTQYF.

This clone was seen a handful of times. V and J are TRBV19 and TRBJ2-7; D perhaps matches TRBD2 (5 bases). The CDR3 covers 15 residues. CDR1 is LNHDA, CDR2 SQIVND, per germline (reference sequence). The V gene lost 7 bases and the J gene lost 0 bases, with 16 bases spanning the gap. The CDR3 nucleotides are TGTGCCAGTAAGGATCTGAGCGGTAACTCCTACGAGCAGTACTTC. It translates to CASKDLSGNSYEQYF.

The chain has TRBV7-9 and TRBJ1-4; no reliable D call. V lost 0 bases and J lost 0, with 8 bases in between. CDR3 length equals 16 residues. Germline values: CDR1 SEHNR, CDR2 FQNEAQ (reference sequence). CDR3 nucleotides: TGTGCCAGCAGCTTAGCCCTACGAGCAACTAATGAAAAACTGTTTTTT. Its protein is CASSLALRATNEKLFF.

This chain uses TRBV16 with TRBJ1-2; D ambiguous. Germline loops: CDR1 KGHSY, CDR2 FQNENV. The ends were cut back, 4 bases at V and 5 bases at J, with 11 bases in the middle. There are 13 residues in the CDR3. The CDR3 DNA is TGTGCCAGCAGCCCCAATCCAGGATATGGCTACACCTTC. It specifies CASSPNPGYGYTF.

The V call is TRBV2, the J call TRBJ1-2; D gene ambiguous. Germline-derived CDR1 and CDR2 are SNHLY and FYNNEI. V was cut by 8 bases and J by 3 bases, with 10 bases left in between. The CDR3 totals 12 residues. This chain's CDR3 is CASRGSYYGYTF. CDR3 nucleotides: TGTGCCAGCCGCGGCAGCTACTATGGCTACACCTTC.

DNA of the CDR3: TGTGCCAGCAGCGCCACGGGACTAGCGGGAGCGTTTGGGTCCTACGAGCAGTACTTC. Protein: CASSATGLAGAFGSYEQYF. This sequence joins TRBV5-4 and TRBJ2-7; 14 positions match TRBD2. Germline-derived CDR1 and CDR2 are SGHNT and YYREEE (reference sequence). Trimming cost V 4 bases and J 1 base; bases outside gene matches: 13. This CDR3 has 19 residues. The whole variable domain, filled in from reference TRBV5-4 and TRBJ2-7, reads ETGVTQSPTHLIKTRGQQVTLRCSSQSGHNTVSWYQQALGQGPQFIFQYYREEENGRGNFPPRFSGLQFPNYSSELNVNALELDDSALYLCASSATGLAGAFGSYEQYFGPGTRLTVT.

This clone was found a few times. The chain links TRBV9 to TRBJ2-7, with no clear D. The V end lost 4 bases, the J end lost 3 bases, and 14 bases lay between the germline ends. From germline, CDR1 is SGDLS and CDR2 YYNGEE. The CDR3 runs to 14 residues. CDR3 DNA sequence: TGTGCCAGCAGCCTTGCCAGCGTAAACTACGAGCAGTACTTC. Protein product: CASSLASVNYEQYF.

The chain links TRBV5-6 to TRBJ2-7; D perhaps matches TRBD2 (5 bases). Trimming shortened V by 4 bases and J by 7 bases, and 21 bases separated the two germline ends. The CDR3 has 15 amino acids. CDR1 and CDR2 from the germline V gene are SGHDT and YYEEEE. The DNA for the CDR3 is TGTGCCAGCAGCCCTCCCCCATATGGCCGGGGTGAGCAGTACTTC. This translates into CASSPPPYGRGEQYF. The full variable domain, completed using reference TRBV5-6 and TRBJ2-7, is DAGVTQSPTHLIKTRGQQVTLRCSPKSGHDTVSWYQQALGQGPQFIFQYYEEEERQRGNFPDRFSGHQFPNYSSELNVNALLLGDSALYLCASSPPPYGRGEQYFGPGTRLTVT.

The CDR3, as DNA: TGTGCCAGCAGCGTAGTTAGCGGGGTTGGCACCGGGGAGCTGTTTTTT. As protein: CASSVVSGVGTGELFF. The gene calls are TRBV9 and TRBJ2-2; 8 bases map to TRBD2. V lost 0 bases to trimming and J lost 4 bases; unmatched junction nucleotides: 5. The CDR3 sequence is 16 residues long. CDR1 is SGDLS and CDR2 is YYNGEE in the germline V gene.

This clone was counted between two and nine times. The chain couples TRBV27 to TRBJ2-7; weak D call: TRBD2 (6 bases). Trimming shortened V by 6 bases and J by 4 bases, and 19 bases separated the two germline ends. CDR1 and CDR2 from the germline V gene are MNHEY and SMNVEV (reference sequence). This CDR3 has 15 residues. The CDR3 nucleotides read TGTGCCAGCAGAACTCGCGACCCCGCGGGGTACGAGCAGTACTTC. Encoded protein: CASRTRDPAGYEQYF.

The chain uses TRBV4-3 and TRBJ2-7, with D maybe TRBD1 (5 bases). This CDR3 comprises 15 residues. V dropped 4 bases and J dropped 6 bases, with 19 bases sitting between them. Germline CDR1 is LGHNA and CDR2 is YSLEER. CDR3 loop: CASSRIGQGMVEQYF. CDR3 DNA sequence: TGCGCCAGCAGCCGTATCGGACAAGGAATGGTCGAGCAGTACTTC.

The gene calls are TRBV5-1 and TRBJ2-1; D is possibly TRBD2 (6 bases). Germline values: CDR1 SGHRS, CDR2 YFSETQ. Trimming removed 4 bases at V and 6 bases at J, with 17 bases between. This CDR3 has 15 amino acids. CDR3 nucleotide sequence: TGCGCCAGCAGCACCACCGGGACGGGACTCAATGAGCAGTTCTTC. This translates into CASSTTGTGLNEQFF.

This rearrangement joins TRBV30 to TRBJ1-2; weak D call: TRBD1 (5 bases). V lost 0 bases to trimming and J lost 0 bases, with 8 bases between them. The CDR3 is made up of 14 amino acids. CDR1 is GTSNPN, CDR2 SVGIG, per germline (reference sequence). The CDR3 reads CAWSVRGTNYGYTF. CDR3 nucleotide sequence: TGTGCCTGGAGTGTACGGGGGACTAACTATGGCTACACCTTC.

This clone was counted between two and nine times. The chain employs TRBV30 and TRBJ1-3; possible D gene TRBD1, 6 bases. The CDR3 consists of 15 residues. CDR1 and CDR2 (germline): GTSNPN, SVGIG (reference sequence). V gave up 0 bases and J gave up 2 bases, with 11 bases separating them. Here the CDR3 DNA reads TGTGCCTGGAGTGTACAGGGTAGTACTGGAAACACCATATATTTT. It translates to CAWSVQGSTGNTIYF.

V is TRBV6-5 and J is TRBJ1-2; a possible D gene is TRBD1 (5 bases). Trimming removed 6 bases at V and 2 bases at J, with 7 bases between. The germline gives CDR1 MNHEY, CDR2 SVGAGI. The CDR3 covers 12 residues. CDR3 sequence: CASRGLNYGYTF. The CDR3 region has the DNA TGTGCCAGCAGGGGACTCAACTATGGCTACACCTTC.

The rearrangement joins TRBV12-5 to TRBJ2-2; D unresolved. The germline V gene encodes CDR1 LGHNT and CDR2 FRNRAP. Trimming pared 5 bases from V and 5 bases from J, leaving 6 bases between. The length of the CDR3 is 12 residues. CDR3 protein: CASGLLTGELFF. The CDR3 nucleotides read TGTGCTAGTGGTCTCCTGACCGGGGAGCTGTTTTTT.

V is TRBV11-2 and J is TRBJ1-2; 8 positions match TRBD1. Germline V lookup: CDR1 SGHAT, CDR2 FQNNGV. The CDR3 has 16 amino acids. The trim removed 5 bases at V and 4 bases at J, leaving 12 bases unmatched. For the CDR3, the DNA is TGTGCCAGCAGCCCTGGGGGCCAGGGGGCAACCTATGGCTACACCTTC. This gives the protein CASSPGGQGATYGYTF.